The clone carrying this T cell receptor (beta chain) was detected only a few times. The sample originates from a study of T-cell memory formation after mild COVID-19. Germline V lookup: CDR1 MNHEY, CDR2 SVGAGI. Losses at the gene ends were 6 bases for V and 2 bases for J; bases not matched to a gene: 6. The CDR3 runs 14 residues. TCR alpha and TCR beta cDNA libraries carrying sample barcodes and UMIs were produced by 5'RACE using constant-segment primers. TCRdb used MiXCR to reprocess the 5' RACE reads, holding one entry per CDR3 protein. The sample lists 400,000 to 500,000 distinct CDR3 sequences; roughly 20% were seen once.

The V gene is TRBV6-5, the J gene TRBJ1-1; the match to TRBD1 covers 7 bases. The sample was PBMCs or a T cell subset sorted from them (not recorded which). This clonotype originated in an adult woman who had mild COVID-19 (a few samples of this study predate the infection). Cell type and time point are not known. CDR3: CASRVRGTNTEAFF. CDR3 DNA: TGTGCCAGCAGAGTCAGGGGGACAAACACTGAAGCTTTCTTT.